The clone carrying this TCR beta chain was counted only a few times. Its antigen remains unknown. This sample stems from a study of beta chain features in type 1 diabetes. Study summary: The patient and healthy donor groups were comparable for age, gender and cell yields. Some 110 million sorted cells were examined across all samples. Regarding the study as a whole: Patients with Type 1 diabetes showed moderately but significantly shorter TCRB CDR3s in all four CD4+ subsets. It was not settled here whether HLA type affects TCRB rearrangement.

The CDR3 runs 18 residues. The ends were cut back, 4 bases at V and 3 bases at J, with 24 bases in the middle. In germline, CDR1 is MGHRA, CDR2 YSYEKL. Every isolated RNA sample was fully reverse transcribed, so sequencing captured expressed TCRB transcripts. This table comes from immunoSEQ multiplex PCR, and its TCRdb copy is limited to in-frame clones, with some not included. This table holds around 250,000 clones, about a fifth found once. Each of the CD4+ naive, central memory, regulatory and stem cell-like memory populations was sorted via CD45RO/CCR7/CD25/CD127/CD95/CD27. This chain uses TRBV4-1 with TRBJ2-5; a possible D gene is TRBD2 (7 bases). Specimen: naive CD4+ T cells from blood. This clonotype was sampled from a woman in her 40s with type 1 diabetes. For the CDR3, the DNA is TGCGCCAGCAGCCTCGCGATGGGGGGCCTTGGGAGGGAAGAGACCCAGTACTTC. Its protein is CASSLAMGGLGREETQYF.